The 25 T cell receptor beta chains given below trace back to one sample, sequenced in a study of blood T cell repertoires in COVID-19. Measured with immunoSEQ multiplex PCR; TCRdb has only the in-frame clones, and not every one. The sample lists about 280,000 clones; around 83% were seen once. The sample was PBMCs or T cells enriched from blood (not recorded which). These receptors originate from a man aged 35 to 55 who had been exposed to COVID-19.

The chain uses TRBV14 and TRBJ1-2, with 10 bases identical to TRBD1. V trimming: 1 base; J trimming: 0 bases; junction bases outside the gene matches: 2. Germline V gives CDR1 SGHDN, CDR2 FVKESK. The CDR3 is 16 amino acids. The CDR3 coding sequence is TGTGCCAGCAGCCAAGGGGGACAGGGGACTAACTATGGCTACACCTTC. Amino acids: CASSQGGQGTNYGYTF.

The rearrangement links TRBV28 to TRBJ1-2; TRBD1 matches 9 bases. Germline V gene data show CDR1 as MDHEN and CDR2 as SYDVKM. The trim removed 7 bases at V and 4 bases at J, leaving 19 bases unmatched. The CDR3 consists of 18 residues. The chain's CDR3 is CASIFRQGGAKVPYGYTF. CDR3 DNA: TGTGCCAGCATTTTCCGACAGGGGGGCGCGAAGGTACCCTATGGCTACACCTTC.

The gene calls are TRBV11-2 and TRBJ2-2; 8 nucleotides agree with TRBD1. V was clipped by 5 bases and J by 7 bases; unmatched bases: 12. Germline V lookup: CDR1 SGHAT, CDR2 FQNNGV. The CDR3 runs 16 residues. Here the CDR3 reads CASSQRRTGRIGELFF. The CDR3 DNA reads TGTGCCAGCAGCCAGAGACGGACAGGGCGGATCGGGGAGCTGTTTTTT.

This chain connects TRBV19 to TRBJ1-5, with 10 bases fitting TRBD1. Germline CDR1 LNHDA, CDR2 SQIVND (reference sequence). The trim removed 7 bases at V and 8 bases at J, leaving 8 bases unmatched. CDR3 size: 14 residues. CDR3 protein: CASIGGQGWEPQHF. In DNA form, the CDR3 reads TGTGCCAGTATAGGGGGACAGGGGTGGGAGCCCCAGCATTTT.

This clone was recorded once. The rearrangement links TRBV29-1 to TRBJ2-7; 9 positions agree with TRBD2. This CDR3 is 13 amino acids long. With 7 bases clipped from V and 4 bases from J, the junction kept 8 bases outside the gene matches. Per germline, CDR1 SQVTM and CDR2 ANQGSEA. The CDR3 sequence is CSARGGREYEQYF. The CDR3, as DNA: TGCAGCGCAAGGGGCGGGAGGGAATACGAGCAGTACTTC.

The chain couples TRBV7-8 to TRBJ1-5; TRBD1 is a possible D gene (5 bases). Trimming stripped 1 base from V and 5 bases from J, with 9 bases between. Germline V gene data show CDR1 as SGHVS and CDR2 as FQNEAQ. The CDR3 length is 14 residues. The CDR3 DNA follows: TGTGCCAGCAGCTTAGGACAGCAGCATCAGCCCCAGCATTTT. Translating gives CASSLGQQHQPQHF.

Points on this clone: An end of the junction differs from the germline gene, which may be a read error. V and J are TRBV18 and TRBJ2-7, with TRBD1 identical over 8 bases. CDR1 KGHSH and CDR2 LQKENI come from the germline V gene. This CDR3 has 12 residues. CDR3 sequence reads: CASSPIPGQEWF. The CDR3 DNA sequence: TGTGCCAGCTCACCGATACCGGGACAGGAGTGGTTT.

The chain recombines TRBV13 with TRBJ2-7; 14 bases line up with TRBD2. J lost 1 base, V lost 5 bases, and 7 bases had no gene match. The germline CDR1 and CDR2 sequences are PRHDT and FYEKMQ (reference sequence). The CDR3 runs 17 residues. The CDR3 loop reads CASSGGLAGVWSYEQYF. The CDR3 DNA is TGTGCCAGCAGCGGGGGACTAGCGGGAGTTTGGTCCTACGAGCAGTACTTC.

V gene TRBV3-1 (or the pseudogene TRBV3-2) combines with J gene TRBJ2-2, with D maybe TRBD1 (5 bases). The CDR3 is made up of 17 amino acids. V dropped 0 bases and J dropped 1 base, with 12 bases sitting between them. CDR1 is LGHDT, CDR2 YNNKEL, per germline (reference sequence). The CDR3, as DNA: TGTGCCAGCAGCCAAGAAGCCTGGGGCCGGAACACCGGGGAGCTGTTTTTT. Protein product: CASSQEAWGRNTGELFF.

CDR3 coding DNA: TGTGCCAGCAGCCTCCGGGACAGGAACACTGAAGCTTTCTTT. It is translated as CASSLRDRNTEAFF. The V and J genes are TRBV3-1 (or the pseudogene TRBV3-2) and TRBJ1-1; 7 nucleotides agree with TRBD1. After removal of 4 bases from V and 1 base from J, the junction contained 3 bases not matched to a gene. The germline V gene encodes CDR1 LGHDT and CDR2 YNNKEL (reference sequence). The CDR3 runs to 14 residues.

The J gene is TRBJ2-1, the V gene TRBV9; a possible D gene is TRBD2 (6 bases). This CDR3 comprises 14 residues. V was trimmed by 3 bases and J by 6 bases, leaving 13 bases between them. From germline, CDR1 is SGDLS and CDR2 YYNGEE. DNA for the CDR3: TGTGCCAGCAGCGACCGACTAGATGCCAATGAGCAGTTCTTC. As protein: CASSDRLDANEQFF.

This chain joins TRBV7-9 and TRBJ2-7, with 7 bases that match TRBD2. The trim removed 5 bases at V and 4 bases at J, leaving 8 bases unmatched. CDR1 is SEHNR, CDR2 FQNEAQ, per germline (reference sequence). This CDR3 spans 14 amino acids. The CDR3 coding sequence is TGTGCCAGCAGCATGGGCCGGGGGGATTACGAGCAGTACTTC. Residues: CASSMGRGDYEQYF.

The chain combines TRBV30 with TRBJ1-6; D may be TRBD1 (6 bases). Germline assignment: CDR1 GTSNPN and CDR2 SVGIG (reference sequence). V lost 5 bases and J 10 bases, leaving 15 bases between the germline ends. CDR3 size: 13 residues. In nucleotides, the CDR3 is TGTGCCTGGCACAGGGACCCGGGGTCACCCCTCCACTTT. This translates into CAWHRDPGSPLHF.

The rearrangement uses TRBV21-1 and TRBJ1-4; no DNA check was done on the table's D call, TRBD1. TRBV21-1 is a listed pseudogene. The CDR3 has 15 amino acids. The CDR3 DNA reads as TGTGCCAGCAGGATCCCGGGACAGATTAATGAAAAACTGTTTTTT. Protein: CASRIPGQINEKLFF.

The chain couples TRBV6-5 to TRBJ1-2, with D maybe TRBD1 (6 bases). There are 15 residues in the CDR3. Deletions cut 5 bases from V and 5 bases from J, with 18 bases between. Germline values: CDR1 MNHEY, CDR2 SVGAGI. The CDR3: CASSPGALWTYGYTF. CDR3 DNA: TGTGCCAGCAGTCCAGGGGCTCTGTGGACTTATGGCTACACCTTC.

The gene calls are TRBV19 and TRBJ1-4; D perhaps matches TRBD1 (5 bases). The CDR3 covers 14 residues. The germline CDR1 and CDR2 sequences are LNHDA and SQIVND (reference sequence). The germline V and J ends were trimmed by 6 bases and 5 bases, with 13 bases remaining between them. CDR3 sequence: CASRLSQGNEKLFF. CDR3 coding DNA: TGTGCCAGTAGACTTTCGCAGGGAAATGAAAAACTGTTTTTT.

The gene calls are TRBV6-6 and TRBJ2-5; D is ambiguous. Trimming pared 4 bases from V and 5 bases from J, leaving 5 bases between. In germline, CDR1 is MNHNY, CDR2 SVGAGI (reference sequence). CDR3 length: 11 amino acids. The CDR3 nucleotides read TGTGCCAGCAGTTTCGGGGAGACCCAGTACTTC. Protein: CASSFGETQYF.

The chain recombines TRBV6-5 with TRBJ2-7, with D tentatively TRBD2 (6 bases). Trimming shortened V by 0 bases and J by 6 bases, and 15 bases separated the two germline ends. The CDR3 sequence is 15 residues long. Per the germline V gene, CDR1 is MNHEY and CDR2 is SVGAGI. The DNA for the CDR3 is TGTGCCAGCAGTTACTCTGGGACTGATCCGGTCGAGCAGTACTTC. Amino acid sequence: CASSYSGTDPVEQYF.

V is TRBV3-1 (or the pseudogene TRBV3-2) and J is TRBJ2-7; D ambiguous. The CDR3 has 13 residues. Looked up from germline, CDR1 is LGHDT and CDR2 is YNNKEL (reference sequence). The germline V and J ends were trimmed by 0 bases and 1 base, with 4 bases remaining between them. CDR3 in DNA: TGTGCCAGCAGCCAAGAGCGATCCTACGAGCAGTACTTC. It encodes CASSQERSYEQYF.

The CDR3 loop reads CATPSRGSGNTIYF. Written as DNA, the CDR3 is TGTGCCACGCCCTCACGCGGCTCTGGAAACACCATATATTTT. V is TRBV6-5 and J is TRBJ1-3; unclear D gene. Deletions cut 10 bases from V and 0 bases from J, with 13 bases between. The V gene's germline CDR1 is MNHEY and CDR2 SVGAGI. The CDR3 consists of 14 residues.

The chain couples TRBV30 to TRBJ2-2; D is possibly TRBD2 (6 bases). CDR3 length equals 15 residues. V dropped 3 bases and J dropped 1 base, with 12 bases sitting between them. Germline V gene data show CDR1 as GTSNPN and CDR2 as SVGIG (reference sequence). The CDR3 DNA is TGTGCCTGGAGACTGGAGGGGATGAACACCGGGGAGCTGTTTTTT. Its protein is CAWRLEGMNTGELFF.

The gene calls are TRBV12-3 or TRBV12-4 and TRBJ1-1, with unresolved D. Trimming pared 3 bases from V and 11 bases from J, leaving 16 bases between. The CDR3 extends over 13 amino acids. CDR3: CASSFGYAGEAFF. The DNA for the CDR3 is TGTGCCAGCAGTTTTGGTTATGCGGGTGAGGCTTTCTTT.

This chain links TRBV19 with TRBJ2-6; 10 bases map to TRBD1. This CDR3 has 17 amino acids. Germline V gives CDR1 LNHDA, CDR2 SQIVND (reference sequence). J lost 2 bases, V lost 1 base, and 2 bases had no gene match. CDR3 region: CASSIGTGGTGANVLTF. In DNA, the CDR3 is TGTGCCAGTAGTATAGGGACAGGGGGGACTGGGGCCAACGTCCTGACTTTC.

The chain links TRBV5-5 to TRBJ2-2; D is possibly TRBD2 (6 bases). The germline V and J ends were trimmed by 2 bases and 5 bases, with 10 bases remaining between them. The CDR3 has 14 residues. Germline CDR1 SGHKS, CDR2 YYEKEE (reference sequence). The CDR3 loop is CASSFGSGTGELFF. CDR3 nucleotides: TGTGCCAGCAGCTTCGGGAGTGGGACCGGGGAGCTGTTTTTT.

This clone occurred a few times. The chain employs TRBV10-3 and TRBJ1-1, with D perhaps matching TRBD1 (6 bases). This CDR3 has 11 amino acids. The germline V gene has CDR1 ENHRY and CDR2 SYGVKD. The V end lost 5 bases, the J end lost 5 bases, and 6 bases lay between the germline ends. CDR3: CAISRGTEAFF. In DNA form, the CDR3 reads TGTGCCATCAGTAGGGGGACTGAAGCTTTCTTT.